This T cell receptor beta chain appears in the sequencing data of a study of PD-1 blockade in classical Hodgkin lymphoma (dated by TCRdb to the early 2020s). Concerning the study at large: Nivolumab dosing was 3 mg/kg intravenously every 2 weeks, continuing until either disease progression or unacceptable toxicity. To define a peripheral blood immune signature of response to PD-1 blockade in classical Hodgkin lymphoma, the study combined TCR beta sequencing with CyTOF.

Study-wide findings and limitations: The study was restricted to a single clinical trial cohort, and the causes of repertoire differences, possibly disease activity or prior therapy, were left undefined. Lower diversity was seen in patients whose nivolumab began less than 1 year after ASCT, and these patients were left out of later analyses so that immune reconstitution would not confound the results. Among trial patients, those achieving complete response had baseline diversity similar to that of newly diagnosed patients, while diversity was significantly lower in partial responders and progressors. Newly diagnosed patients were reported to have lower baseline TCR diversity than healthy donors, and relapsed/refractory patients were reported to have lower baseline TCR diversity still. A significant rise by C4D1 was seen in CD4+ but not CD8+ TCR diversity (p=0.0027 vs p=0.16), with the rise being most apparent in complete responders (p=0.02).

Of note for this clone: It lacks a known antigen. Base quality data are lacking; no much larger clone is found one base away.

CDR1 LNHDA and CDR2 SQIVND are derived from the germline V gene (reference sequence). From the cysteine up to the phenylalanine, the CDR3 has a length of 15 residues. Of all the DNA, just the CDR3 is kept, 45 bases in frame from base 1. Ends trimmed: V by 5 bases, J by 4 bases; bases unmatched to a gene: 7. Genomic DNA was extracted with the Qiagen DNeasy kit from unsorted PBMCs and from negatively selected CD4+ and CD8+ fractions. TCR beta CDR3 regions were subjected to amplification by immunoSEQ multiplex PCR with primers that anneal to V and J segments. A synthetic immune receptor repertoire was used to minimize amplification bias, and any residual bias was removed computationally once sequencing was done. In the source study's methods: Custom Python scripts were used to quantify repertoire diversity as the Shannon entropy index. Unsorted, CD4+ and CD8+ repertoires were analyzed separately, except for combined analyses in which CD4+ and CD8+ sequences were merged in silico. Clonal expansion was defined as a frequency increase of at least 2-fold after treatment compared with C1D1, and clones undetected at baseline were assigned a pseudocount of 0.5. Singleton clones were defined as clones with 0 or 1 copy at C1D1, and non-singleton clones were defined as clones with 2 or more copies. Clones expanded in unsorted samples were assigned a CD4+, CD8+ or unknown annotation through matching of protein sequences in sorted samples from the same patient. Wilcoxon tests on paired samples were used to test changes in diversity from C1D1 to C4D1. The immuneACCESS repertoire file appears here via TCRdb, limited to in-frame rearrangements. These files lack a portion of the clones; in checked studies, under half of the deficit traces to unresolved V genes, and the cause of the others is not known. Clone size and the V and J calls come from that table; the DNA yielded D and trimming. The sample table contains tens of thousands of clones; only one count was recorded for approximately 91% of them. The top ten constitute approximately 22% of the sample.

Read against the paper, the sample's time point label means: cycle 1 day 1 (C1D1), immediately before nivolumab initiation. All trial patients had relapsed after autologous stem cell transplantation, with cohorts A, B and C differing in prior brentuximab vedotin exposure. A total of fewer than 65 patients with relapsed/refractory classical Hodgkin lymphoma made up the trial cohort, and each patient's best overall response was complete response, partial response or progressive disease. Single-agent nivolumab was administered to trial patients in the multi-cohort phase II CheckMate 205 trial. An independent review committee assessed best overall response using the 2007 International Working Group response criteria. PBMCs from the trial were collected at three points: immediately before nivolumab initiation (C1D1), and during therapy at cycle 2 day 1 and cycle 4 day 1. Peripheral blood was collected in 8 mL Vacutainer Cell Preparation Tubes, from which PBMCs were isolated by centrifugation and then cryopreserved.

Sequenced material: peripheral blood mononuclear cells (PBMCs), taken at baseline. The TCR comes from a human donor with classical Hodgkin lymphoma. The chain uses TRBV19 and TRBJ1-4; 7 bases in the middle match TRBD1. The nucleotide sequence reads TGTGCCAGTAGTCCATCCGGGACAGTTAATGAAAAACTGTTTTTT. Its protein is CASSPSGTVNEKLFF.